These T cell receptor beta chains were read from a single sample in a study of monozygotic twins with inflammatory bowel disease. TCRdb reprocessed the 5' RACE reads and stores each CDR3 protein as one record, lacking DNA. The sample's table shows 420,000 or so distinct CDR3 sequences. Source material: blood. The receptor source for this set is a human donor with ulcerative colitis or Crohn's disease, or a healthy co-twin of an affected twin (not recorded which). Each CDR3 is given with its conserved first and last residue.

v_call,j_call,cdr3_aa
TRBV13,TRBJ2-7,CASSLSAEPGLYEQYF
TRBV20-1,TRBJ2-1,CSVSSGTSGRARYNEQFF
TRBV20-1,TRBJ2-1,CSAAGTSGSDEQFF
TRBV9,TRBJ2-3,CASSPIRLLADTQYF
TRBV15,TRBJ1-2,CATSRPPGGSGYTF
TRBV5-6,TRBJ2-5,CASSRDGGAGETQYF
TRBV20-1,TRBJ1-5,CSATRDSFNQPQHF
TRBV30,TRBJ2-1,CAWSGNYNEQFF
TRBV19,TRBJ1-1,CASTRGTGGYTEAFF
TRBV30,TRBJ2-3,CAWSVAGVTDTQYF
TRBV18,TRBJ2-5,CASSPPSGRAGETQYF
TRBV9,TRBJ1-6,CASSEISNSPLHF
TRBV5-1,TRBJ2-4,CASSLAAGRAKNIQYF
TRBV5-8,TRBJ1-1,CASSRPPDDTEAFF
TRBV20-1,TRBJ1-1,CSARDQYGTVTIEAFF
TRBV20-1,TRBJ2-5,CSASTPMEWETQYF
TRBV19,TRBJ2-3,CASSSRLISTDTQYF
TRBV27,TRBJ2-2,CASSLLGGRWSGELFF
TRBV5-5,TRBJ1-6,CASSLDRVVTPSF
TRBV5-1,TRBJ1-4,CASSLPGQGEKLFF
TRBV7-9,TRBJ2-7,CACGLSSYEQYF
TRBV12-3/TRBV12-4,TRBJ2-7,CASNPLGKGSSYEQYF
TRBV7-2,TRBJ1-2,CASSPSGGASNYGYTF
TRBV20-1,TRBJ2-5,CSAMDVEETQYF
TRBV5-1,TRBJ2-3,CASSLRPAGDTDTQYF